Sequencing of this T cell receptor (beta chain) was carried out in a study of regulatory T cells in long-lasting Graves disease. Study conclusions and caveats: TRBV28, TRBJ1-2 and TRBJ2-5 were segments that persistent disease favored.

This sample's time point: newly diagnosed GD, antithyroid drugs for less than 3 months. PBMCs were the source of the RNA used for TCR sequencing. This clonotype came up many times. Its antigen remains unidentified. Construction of the TCR beta libraries employed iRepertoire HTBI primers in conjunction with Arm-PCR of CDR3 regions. TCRdb passed the multiplex PCR reads through MiXCR, listing each CDR3 protein once. The repertoire consists of some 450,000 distinct CDR3 sequences, with less than 20% occurring once and the leading ten covering approximately 12%. After removal of 4 bases from V and 6 bases from J, the junction contained 8 bases not matched to a gene. Germline assignment: CDR1 MDHEN and CDR2 SYDVKM. The CDR3 spans 16 residues. This sample was shared with a second study, whose subject was T cells in Graves' hyperthyroidism and ophthalmopathy. From that report: Patients aged 18 to 65 had newly diagnosed hyperthyroidism lasting under 2 months. On the basis of clinical symptoms, serum thyroxine and TRAb, thyroid ultrasound and orbital computed tomography, diagnoses were made. In the first-round RT-PCR of the TCR CDR3, the HTBI primer set was used.

The source material was peripheral blood mononuclear cells (PBMCs), sampled at new diagnosis, from a patient treated with antithyroid drugs. This receptor was obtained from a woman younger than 45 with Graves disease. J is TRBJ2-1 and V is TRBV28; 11 bases agree with TRBD2. The DNA of the CDR3 is TGTGCCAGCAGTTCCCCCCCTAGCGGGAGGTTCAATGAGCAGTTCTTC. Translating it yields CASSSPPSGRFNEQFF.